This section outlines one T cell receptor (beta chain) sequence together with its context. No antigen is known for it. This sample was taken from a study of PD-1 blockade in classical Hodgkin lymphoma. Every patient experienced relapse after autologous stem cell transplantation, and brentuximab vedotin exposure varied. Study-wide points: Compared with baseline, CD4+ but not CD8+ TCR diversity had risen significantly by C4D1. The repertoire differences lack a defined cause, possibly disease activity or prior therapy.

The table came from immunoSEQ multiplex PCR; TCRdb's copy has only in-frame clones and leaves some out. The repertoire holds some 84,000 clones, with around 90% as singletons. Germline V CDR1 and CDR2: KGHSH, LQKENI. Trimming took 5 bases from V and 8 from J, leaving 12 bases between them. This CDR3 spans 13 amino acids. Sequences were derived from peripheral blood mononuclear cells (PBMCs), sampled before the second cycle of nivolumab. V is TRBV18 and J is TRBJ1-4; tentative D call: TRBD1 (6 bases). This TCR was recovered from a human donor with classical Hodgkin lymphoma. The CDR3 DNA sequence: TGTGCCAGCTCAGGTCAGGGGAACGAAAAACTGTTTTTT. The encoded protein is CASSGQGNEKLFF.